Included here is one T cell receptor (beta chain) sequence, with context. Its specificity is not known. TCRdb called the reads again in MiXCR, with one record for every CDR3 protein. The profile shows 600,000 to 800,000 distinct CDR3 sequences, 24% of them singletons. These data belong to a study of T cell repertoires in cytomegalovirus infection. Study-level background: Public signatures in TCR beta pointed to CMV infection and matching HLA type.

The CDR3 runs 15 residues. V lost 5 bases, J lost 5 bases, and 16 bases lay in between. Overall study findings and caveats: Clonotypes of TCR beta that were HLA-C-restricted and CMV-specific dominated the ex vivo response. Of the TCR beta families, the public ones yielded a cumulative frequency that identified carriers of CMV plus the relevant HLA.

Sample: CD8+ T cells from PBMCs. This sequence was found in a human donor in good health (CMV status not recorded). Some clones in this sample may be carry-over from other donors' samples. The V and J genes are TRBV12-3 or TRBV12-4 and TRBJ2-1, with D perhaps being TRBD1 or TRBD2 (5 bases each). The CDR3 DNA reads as TGTGCCAGCAGTCCGGGGATGGGGACGAACAATGAGCAGTTCTTC. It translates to CASSPGMGTNNEQFF.